A selection of T cell receptor beta chains follows, all from one sample in a study of patients and donors after allogeneic stem cell transplantation. MiXCR, applied by TCRdb to the RT-PCR reads, yields one record per CDR3 protein. The sample includes about 200,000 distinct CDR3 sequences, more than 35% of them seen just once. The sequenced material came from blood, either unsorted or a sorted T cell fraction (not recorded which). Every receptor here comes from a human donor who was either an allogeneic HSCT recipient or a stem cell or donor lymphocyte infusion donor (not recorded which). It is not recorded whose cells these are; they may come from a transplant donor. CDR3s include the opening cysteine and the closing phenylalanine or tryptophan. Each record gives: J gene, D gene, V gene, clone size, CDR3 DNA, CDR3 protein. The D gene is left open where the match is weak. Rows may omit the clone size; those that give it use once, few, many or a size class.

TRBJ1-6 | NA | TRBV28 | NA | TGTGCCAGCAGCACCTGGAATTCACCCCTCCACTTT | CASSTWNSPLHF
TRBJ1-1 | TRBD1 | TRBV5-1 | NA | TGCGCCAGCAGCTTCGCCGGGACAGGGGGCTTGGTGAACACTGAAGCTTTCTTT | CASSFAGTGGLVNTEAFF
TRBJ1-4 | NA | TRBV4-3 | NA | TGCGCCAGCAGCCAAGATCTACCCAAGATTTCGGTAGCGGAAAAACTGTTTTTT | CASSQDLPKISVAEKLFF
TRBJ1-1 | NA | TRBV12-3/TRBV12-4 | NA | TGTGCCAGCAGTTTCGCCCGCCTCACAGGGCCAGCTTTCTTT | CASSFARLTGPAFF
TRBJ2-7 | NA | TRBV6-1 | once | TGTGCCAGCAGTGTCCGGGACGGGAGCTCCTACGAGCAGTACTTC | CASSVRDGSSYEQYF
TRBJ1-1 | NA | TRBV20-1 | few | TGCAGGGAAGGTAGGGGGAACACTGAAGCTTTCTTT | CREGRGNTEAFF
TRBJ1-3 | NA | TRBV7-2 | NA | TGTGCCAGCAGCTTAGTGGGGTTAAGTGCTGGAAACACCATATATTTT | CASSLVGLSAGNTIYF
TRBJ1-1 | TRBD1 | TRBV6-2/TRBV6-3 | NA | TGTGCCACCCTACAGGGGAAGAACACTGAAGCTTTCTTT | CATLQGKNTEAFF
TRBJ2-7 | TRBD1 | TRBV20-1 | NA | TGCAGTGCTTTCCCAGGACAGGCGCGGATGAACGAGCAGTACTTC | CSAFPGQARMNEQYF
TRBJ2-2 | TRBD2 | TRBV12-3/TRBV12-4 | few | TGTGCCAGCAGTCTACGGACTAGCGGTAACACCGGGGAGCTGTTTTTT | CASSLRTSGNTGELFF
TRBJ2-1 | NA | TRBV11-2 | few | TGTGCCAGCATGGCGGCAGAAATTCACAATGAGCAGTTCTTC | CASMAAEIHNEQFF
TRBJ1-1 | NA | TRBV12-3/TRBV12-4 | many | TGTGCCAGCAGAACGAACACTGAAGCTTTCTTT | CASRTNTEAFF
TRBJ1-6 | NA | TRBV11-2 | NA | TGTGCCAGCAGCTTTGGCCCGGACTCACCCCTCCACTTT | CASSFGPDSPLHF
TRBJ1-3 | NA | TRBV5-1 | NA | TGCGCCAGCAGCTTGGGGTCCCGGGACTCTGGAAACACCATATATTTT | CASSLGSRDSGNTIYF
TRBJ2-7 | NA | TRBV6-2/TRBV6-3 | many | TGTGCCAGCAGTTACCAGGTCTTCTCCTACGAGCAGTACTTC | CASSYQVFSYEQYF
TRBJ2-2 | NA | TRBV4-2 | few | TGTGCCAGCAGCCAAGGACAGCTGAACACCGGGGAGCTGTTTTTT | CASSQGQLNTGELFF
TRBJ2-1 | TRBD2 | TRBV4-2 | NA | TGTGCCAGCAGCCAACTCAGACTAGCGGGGGATATAGCAGCGTTCTTC | CASSQLRLAGDIAAFF
TRBJ1-1 | NA | TRBV5-1 | few | TGCGCCAGCAGACCTGGAGGTCTTAACACTGAAGCTTTCTTT | CASRPGGLNTEAFF
TRBJ2-7 | NA | TRBV3-1 | NA | TGTGCCAGCAGCCAAGGAGGGGTTGTGCAGTACTTC | CASSQGGVVQYF
TRBJ1-5 | NA | TRBV6-5 | NA | TGTGCAGCGGGGGGGTATAGCAATCAGCCCCAGCATTTT | CAAGGYSNQPQHF
TRBJ1-2 | NA | TRBV7-9 | NA | TGTGCCAGCAGCTTTAGCCCGTCCCGTCGGGGCGGCGGCTATGGCTACACCTTC | CASSFSPSRRGGGYGYTF
TRBJ2-7 | NA | TRBV6-2/TRBV6-3 | NA | TGTGCCAGCAGTTACGCGGGGGCTACCTACGAGCAGTACTTC | CASSYAGATYEQYF
TRBJ1-6 | TRBD1 | TRBV19 | NA | TGTGCCAGTAGTCTCGGACAGGGAAGTTCACCCCTCCACTTT | CASSLGQGSSPLHF
TRBJ2-5 | NA | TRBV29-1 | NA | TGCAGCGTTGATCTTTGGTGGGGAGAGACCCAGTACTTC | CSVDLWWGETQYF
TRBJ1-1 | NA | TRBV2 | NA | TGTGCCAGCAGTGGCCGTAGGGGCTCCACTGAAGCTTTCTTT | CASSGRRGSTEAFF
TRBJ1-1 | TRBD1 | TRBV10-3 | few | TGTGCCATCAGTGAGTCGCAGGGGGCGGCTTTCTTT | CAISESQGAAFF
TRBJ1-1 | NA | TRBV6-5 | NA | TGTGCCAGCAGTTACTCGACAGGCGTCTTCACTGAAGCTTTCTTT | CASSYSTGVFTEAFF
TRBJ2-7 | NA | TRBV5-1 | NA | TGCGCCAGCAGCTTGGAGGTACCGGGGGAGCAGTACTTC | CASSLEVPGEQYF
TRBJ1-1 | NA | TRBV20-1 | few | TGCAGTGGGGGGCGCGGTACCCTGAACACTGAAGCTTTCTTT | CSGGRGTLNTEAFF
TRBJ1-1 | NA | TRBV12-3/TRBV12-4 | few | TGTGCCAGCAGTTTAGGGGTGGGGATGATGAACACTGAAGCTTTCTTT | CASSLGVGMMNTEAFF
TRBJ2-7 | NA | TRBV15 | few | TGTGCCACCAGCAGAGATAAAGCCAGGAGCTACGAGCAGTACTTC | CATSRDKARSYEQYF
TRBJ1-5 | NA | TRBV20-1 | NA | TGCAGTGCTAGAGATCTAATGAACAGCCTTAGCAATCAGCCCCAGCATTTT | CSARDLMNSLSNQPQHF
TRBJ2-2 | NA | TRBV5-1 | few | TGCGCCAGCAGCTTAGCGAGCACCGGGGAGCTGTTTTTT | CASSLASTGELFF
TRBJ2-4 | NA | TRBV20-1 | NA | TGCAGTGCTAGAGACCACCAGGCGGCCAAAAACATTCAGTACTTC | CSARDHQAAKNIQYF
TRBJ2-3 | NA | TRBV4-1 | NA | TGCGCCAGCAGATCCGACAGAGCGGTCACAGATACGCAGTATTTT | CASRSDRAVTDTQYF
TRBJ2-1 | TRBD1 | TRBV25-1 | NA | TGTGCCAGCAGTGAACTCGGACAGGGGGCGCGAGGTATGTTCTTC | CASSELGQGARGMFF
TRBJ1-2 | NA | TRBV7-9 | NA | TGTGCCAGCAGGCCACAGGGCCTCTATGGCTACACCTTC | CASRPQGLYGYTF
TRBJ1-2 | TRBD1 | TRBV12-5 | NA | TGTGCTAGTGGTTCGACTCAGGGGGCGAGCTATGGCTACACCTTC | CASGSTQGASYGYTF
TRBJ1-1 | NA | TRBV6-5 | few | TGTGCCAGCAGTTACTCGATTCCAGCTGAAGCTTTCTTT | CASSYSIPAEAFF
TRBJ1-6 | TRBD1 | TRBV6-1 | NA | TGTGCCAGCACTGGGACAGGGGCCTATAATTCACCCCTCCACTTT | CASTGTGAYNSPLHF
TRBJ1-1 | NA | TRBV28 | few | TGTGCCAGCAGTCCCCCGCAAAACACTGAAGCTTTCTTT | CASSPPQNTEAFF